Below are 8 T cell receptor beta chains sequenced from a single sample in a study of blood T cell repertoires in COVID-19. Profiled with immunoSEQ multiplex PCR; TCRdb holds only in-frame clones, not every one. The sample comprises roughly 97,000 clones, roughly nine tenths of which are singletons, and roughly 6% rests with the top ten. Sequencing input: peripheral blood. Every receptor here comes from a human donor in a cohort sampled during active COVID-19.

This chain links TRBV19 with TRBJ2-3; 8 bases are shared with TRBD1. This CDR3 comprises 18 residues. The germline V gene has CDR1 LNHDA and CDR2 SQIVND (reference sequence). The junction had 12 bases not matched to a gene; V was cut back by 3 bases and J by 1 base. The CDR3 loop reads CASSISGQGSIGTDTQYF. Written as DNA, the CDR3 is TGTGCCAGTAGTATCTCAGGACAGGGATCTATCGGCACAGATACGCAGTATTTT.

V gene TRBV7-9 combines with J gene TRBJ2-7; possible D gene TRBD2, 6 bases. The CDR3 sequence is 15 residues long. V shed 4 bases and J shed 0 bases, with 13 bases lying between them. CDR1 is SEHNR and CDR2 is FQNEAQ in the germline V gene (reference sequence). CDR3 region: CASSSPNSGSYEQYF. CDR3 bases: TGTGCCAGCAGCTCCCCGAATAGCGGCTCCTACGAGCAGTACTTC.

This rearrangement joins TRBV4-2 to TRBJ1-2; TRBD1 matches at 7 bases. The CDR3 has 15 amino acids. Per the germline V gene, CDR1 is LGHNA and CDR2 is YNFKEQ. V trimming: 1 base; J trimming: 3 bases; junction bases outside the gene matches: 5. CDR3 in amino acids: CASSQVAGGDYGYTF. CDR3 sequence (DNA): TGTGCCAGCAGCCAAGTGGCAGGGGGTGACTATGGCTACACCTTC.

The chain has TRBV7-6 and TRBJ1-1; TRBD1 matches at 8 bases. Germline CDR1 is SGHVS and CDR2 is FNYEAQ. The CDR3 covers 14 residues. The V and J ends lost 5 bases and 3 bases, in that order; junction bases with no gene match: 5. The DNA of the CDR3 is TGTGCCAGCAGCCGTAAGACAGGGGACACTGAAGCTTTCTTT. It codes for CASSRKTGDTEAFF.

V gene TRBV13 combines with J gene TRBJ2-3; D is unresolved. V lost 0 bases and J 4 bases, leaving 17 bases between the germline ends. Germline V gives CDR1 PRHDT, CDR2 FYEKMQ (reference sequence). The CDR3 runs 17 residues. In nucleotides, the CDR3 is TGTGCCAGCAGCTTAGGCTTCAGTCGGGTTGGCGCAGATACGCAGTATTTT. Translated: CASSLGFSRVGADTQYF.

The chain has TRBV4-1 and TRBJ1-1; TRBD1 might be the D (5 bases). The CDR3 has 13 residues. V lost 5 bases and J lost 5, with 12 bases in between. The germline V gene encodes CDR1 MGHRA and CDR2 YSYEKL. The CDR3 sequence: CASSAQGPTEAFF. The CDR3 DNA is TGCGCCAGCAGCGCCCAGGGTCCTACTGAAGCTTTCTTT.

The chain uses TRBV6-6 and TRBJ2-1; 12 bases are a match to TRBD2. V dropped 3 bases and J dropped 7; count of bases not matched to a gene: 1. The CDR3 totals 14 residues. Germline assignment: CDR1 MNHNY and CDR2 SVGAGI (reference sequence). This chain's CDR3 is CASSYTSGRNEQFF. DNA for the CDR3: TGTGCCAGCAGTTATACTAGCGGGAGGAATGAGCAGTTCTTC.

V is TRBV27 and J is TRBJ1-5, with D possibly matching TRBD1 (6 bases). Germline V gene sequence: CDR1 MNHEY, CDR2 SMNVEV (reference sequence). The CDR3 spans 15 residues. Trimming removed 0 bases from V and 9 bases from J, with 15 bases in between. Here the CDR3 reads CASSLSGAGWLPQHF. The DNA of the CDR3 is TGTGCCAGCAGTTTATCGGGGGCCGGGTGGTTGCCCCAGCATTTT.